The 18 T cell receptor beta chains below come from one sample, sequenced in a study of Tregs in tolerant kidney transplant recipients. The method was immunoSEQ multiplex PCR; TCRdb's version includes in-frame clones alone and lacks a portion of them. Altogether roughly 80,000 clones are present, less than 98% being singletons, with the ten largest covering approximately 0.52%. Sequencing was performed on CD4+ T cells from blood, taken before the transplant. The receptor set was obtained from a human donor who received a combined kidney and bone marrow transplant.

The V gene is TRBV4-2, the J gene TRBJ1-6; D is perhaps TRBD1 (5 bases). V was clipped by 0 bases and J by 9 bases, with 12 bases between them. This CDR3 contains 15 residues. CDR1 is LGHNA and CDR2 is YNFKEQ in the germline V gene. Here the CDR3 DNA reads TGTGCCAGCAGCCAAGATTGGCAGGGCGGTTCACCCCTCCACTTT. This codes for CASSQDWQGGSPLHF.

The V and J genes are TRBV29-1 and TRBJ2-4, with D perhaps matching TRBD2 (5 bases). The CDR3 spans 15 residues. V was cut by 3 bases and J by 3 bases, with 15 bases left in between. The germline V gene encodes CDR1 SQVTM and CDR2 ANQGSEA. CDR3 coding DNA: TGCAGCGTTGATGGGGATACAGAGGGCAAAAACATTCAGTACTTC. Amino acids: CSVDGDTEGKNIQYF.

The chain links TRBV7-3 to TRBJ2-1; D unclear. The V and J ends lost 0 bases and 6 bases respectively, with 12 bases between them. The CDR3 sequence is 15 residues long. Germline assignment: CDR1 SGHTA and CDR2 FQGTGA. The CDR3 loop reads CASSLTISPGNEQFF. DNA for the CDR3: TGTGCCAGCAGCTTAACGATAAGCCCGGGCAATGAGCAGTTCTTC.

The chain links TRBV27 to TRBJ2-7; TRBD1 might be the D (5 bases). V dropped 3 bases and J dropped 3 bases, with 9 bases sitting between them. The CDR3 is 13 residues long. Germline CDR1 is MNHEY and CDR2 is SMNVEV (reference sequence). CDR3 loop: CASSLSRVYEQYF. CDR3 nucleotide sequence: TGTGCCAGCAGTTTGTCCAGGGTCTACGAGCAGTACTTC.

This rearrangement joins TRBV30 to TRBJ2-2, with D maybe TRBD1 (5 bases). CDR1 is GTSNPN and CDR2 is SVGIG in the germline V gene (reference sequence). Trimming removed 2 bases at V and 6 bases at J, with 13 bases between. The CDR3 runs 14 residues. The CDR3 reads CAWSPGSFSGELFF. For the CDR3, the DNA is TGTGCCTGGAGTCCAGGGTCTTTTTCCGGGGAGCTGTTTTTT.

The rearrangement uses TRBV7-3 and TRBJ1-1, with TRBD1 as a possible D gene (5 bases). The CDR3 is 11 amino acids. Germline CDR1 reads SGHTA; CDR2 reads FQGTGA. With 5 bases removed from V and 11 bases from J, the gap between germline ends came to 12 bases. This chain's CDR3 is CASSTGGEAFF. CDR3 bases: TGTGCCAGCAGCACCGGGGGGGAGGCTTTCTTT.

The rearrangement joins TRBV30 to TRBJ2-1; possible D gene TRBD2, 7 bases. V lost 5 bases to trimming and J lost 4 bases, with 12 bases between them. CDR1 and CDR2 from the germline V gene are GTSNPN and SVGIG (reference sequence). The CDR3 sequence is 13 residues long. The CDR3 DNA reads as TGTGCCTGGGACGGGGGGCAATACAATGAGCAGTTCTTC. The encoded protein is CAWDGGQYNEQFF.

The V and J genes are TRBV5-1 and TRBJ2-3; 7 bases align to TRBD2. Germline V gene data show CDR1 as SGHRS and CDR2 as YFSETQ. This CDR3 is built from 15 residues. Germline trimming cut 0 bases from V and 5 bases from J; bases unmatched to any gene: 6. CDR3: CASSLETGTIDTQYF. The CDR3 DNA is TGCGCCAGCAGCTTGGAGACCGGGACTATAGATACGCAGTATTTT.

The CDR3 DNA reads as TGTGCCAGCAGCCTCTTACAGGGGTCCACTGAAGCTTTCTTT. This codes for CASSLLQGSTEAFF. This rearrangement joins TRBV7-9 to TRBJ1-1, with TRBD1 matching 7 bases. The ends lost 5 bases at V and 4 bases at J; junction bases unmatched: 7. There are 14 residues in the CDR3. CDR1 is SEHNR and CDR2 is FQNEAQ in the germline V gene (reference sequence).

The chain links TRBV18 to TRBJ1-2; 12 positions agree with TRBD1. The ends lost 0 bases at V and 8 bases at J; junction bases unmatched: 4. There are 15 residues in the CDR3. Germline assignment: CDR1 KGHSH and CDR2 LQKENI. CDR3 region: CASSPPGQGAKGYTF. The CDR3 nucleotides read TGTGCCAGCTCACCACCGGGACAGGGGGCGAAAGGCTACACCTTC. The full variable domain, rest sourced from reference TRBV18 and TRBJ1-2, is NAGVMQNPRHLVRRRGQEARLRCSPMKGHSHVYWYRQLPEEGLKFMVYLQKENIIDESGMPKERFSAEFPKEGPSILRIQQVVRGDSAAYFCASSPPGQGAKGYTFGSGTRLTVV.

This clone was recorded once. The CDR3 DNA reads as TGTGCCAGCAGTGGAATAGCGGGAGGTGCATACGAGCAGTACTTC. It is translated as CASSGIAGGAYEQYF. The chain links TRBV6-1 to TRBJ2-7; 10 bases match TRBD2. After removal of 4 bases from V and 4 bases from J, the junction contained 7 bases not matched to a gene. This CDR3 region has 15 residues. The V gene's germline CDR1 is MNHNS and CDR2 SASEGT.

This clone came up once. The chain uses TRBV15 and TRBJ2-7, with D possibly being TRBD1 (6 bases). CDR1 is LNHNV and CDR2 is YYDKDF in the germline V gene (reference sequence). The CDR3 totals 17 residues. V lost 1 base and J 2 bases, leaving 18 bases between the germline ends. For the CDR3, the DNA is TGTGCCACCAGCAGAGGGGGGCCCCGGGAACGGGCCTACGAGCAGTACTTC. It codes for CATSRGGPRERAYEQYF.

This clone was counted once. CDR3 DNA sequence: TGTGCCACCAGCCTTTTTAAGCATAGCAATCAGCCCCAGCATTTT. This translates into CATSLFKHSNQPQHF. The chain links TRBV15 to TRBJ1-5; D is undetermined. Per germline, CDR1 LNHNV and CDR2 YYDKDF (reference sequence). This CDR3 is 15 amino acids long. Trimming shortened V by 5 bases and J by 0 bases, and 11 bases separated the two germline ends.

This chain connects TRBV7-8 to TRBJ1-2; D unresolved. CDR3 length: 15 residues. CDR1 is SGHVS, CDR2 FQNEAQ, per germline. Trimming removed 0 bases at V and 0 bases at J, with 8 bases between. CDR3 sequence reads: CASSLARTSNYGYTF. Here the CDR3 DNA reads TGTGCCAGCAGCTTAGCGCGGACTTCTAACTATGGCTACACCTTC. The full variable domain, rest sourced from reference TRBV7-8 and TRBJ1-2, is GAGVSQSPRYKVAKRGQDVALRCDPISGHVSLFWYQQALGQGPEFLTYFQNEAQLDKSGLPSDRFFAERPEGSVSTLKIQRTQQEDSAVYLCASSLARTSNYGYTFGSGTRLTVV.

This clone was seen just once. The chain employs TRBV5-1 and TRBJ2-7; possibly TRBD2 for D (6 bases). Germline V CDR1 and CDR2: SGHRS, YFSETQ. The V end was cut by 4 bases, the J end by 2 bases, with 13 bases between. The CDR3 covers 14 residues. CDR3 amino acids: CASSGDGGPYEQYF. CDR3 bases: TGCGCCAGCAGCGGAGACGGGGGTCCCTACGAGCAGTACTTC.

This chain uses TRBV4-2 with TRBJ2-7, with 9 nucleotides matching TRBD2. The CDR3 runs to 17 residues. CDR1 is LGHNA, CDR2 YNFKEQ, per germline. With V trimmed by 0 bases and J by 0 bases, 6 bases remained unmatched. DNA for the CDR3: TGTGCCAGCAGCCAAGATCTGGGACTAGCCGACTCCTACGAGCAGTACTTC. Translating gives CASSQDLGLADSYEQYF.

The rearrangement links TRBV7-8 to TRBJ1-2; D unresolved. From germline, CDR1 is SGHVS and CDR2 FQNEAQ. The length of the CDR3 is 14 residues. Trimming cost V 1 base and J 2 bases, with 8 bases left between them. CDR3 in DNA: TGTGCCAGCAGCTTAGGATCACGGAACTATGGCTACACCTTC. Its translation: CASSLGSRNYGYTF.

The V gene is TRBV7-2, the J gene TRBJ2-7; 8 nucleotides line up with TRBD2. The germline gives CDR1 SGHTA, CDR2 FQGNSA. The CDR3 has 15 amino acids. After removal of 3 bases from V and 6 bases from J, the junction contained 10 bases not matched to a gene. CDR3 coding DNA: TGTGCCAGCAGCTTCGCCAGCGGGAGATGGGGCGAGCAGTACTTC. Amino acid sequence: CASSFASGRWGEQYF.